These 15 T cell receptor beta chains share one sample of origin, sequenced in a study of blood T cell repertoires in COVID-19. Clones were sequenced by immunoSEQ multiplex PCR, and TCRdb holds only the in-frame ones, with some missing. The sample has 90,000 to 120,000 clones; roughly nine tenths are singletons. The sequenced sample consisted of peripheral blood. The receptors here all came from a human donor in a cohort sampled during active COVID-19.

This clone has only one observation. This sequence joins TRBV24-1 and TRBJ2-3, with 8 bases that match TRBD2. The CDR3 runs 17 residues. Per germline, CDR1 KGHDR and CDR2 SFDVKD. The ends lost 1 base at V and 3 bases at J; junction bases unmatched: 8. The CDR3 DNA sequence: TGTGCCACCAGTGATTTAGGAGCGGGAGCACTGACAGATACGCAGTATTTT. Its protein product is CATSDLGAGALTDTQYF.

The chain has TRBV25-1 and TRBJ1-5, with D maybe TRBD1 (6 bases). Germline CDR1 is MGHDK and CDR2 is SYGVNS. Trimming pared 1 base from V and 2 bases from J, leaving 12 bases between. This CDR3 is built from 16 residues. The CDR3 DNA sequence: TGTGCCAGCAGTGAATCCGGGACACAAGGCAATCAGCCCCAGCATTTT. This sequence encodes CASSESGTQGNQPQHF.

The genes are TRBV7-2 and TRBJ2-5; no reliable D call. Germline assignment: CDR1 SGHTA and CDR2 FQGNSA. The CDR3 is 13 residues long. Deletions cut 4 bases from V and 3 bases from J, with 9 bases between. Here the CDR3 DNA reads TGTGCCAGCAGCTCATCGACAAAAGAGACCCAGTACTTC. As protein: CASSSSTKETQYF.

As DNA, the CDR3 is TGTGCCAGCAGTTATAGTTTACCGGGAGGCAATGGCTACACCTTC. This gives the protein CASSYSLPGGNGYTF. This chain links TRBV6-5 with TRBJ1-2; D gene unclear. Germline V gives CDR1 MNHEY, CDR2 SVGAGI. This CDR3 spans 15 amino acids. The germline V and J ends were trimmed by 3 bases and 6 bases, with 17 bases remaining between them.

The DNA of the CDR3 is TGTGCCAGCAGCTTAGCTACAGGGGGACCAGCCAAAAACATTCAGTACTTC. Translated, it gives CASSLATGGPAKNIQYF. This chain uses TRBV7-2 with TRBJ2-4, with 8 bases matching TRBD1. The V segment lost 0 bases and the J segment 0 bases; nucleotides outside the gene matches: 4. The CDR3 has 17 amino acids. Germline CDR1 reads SGHTA; CDR2 reads FQGNSA.

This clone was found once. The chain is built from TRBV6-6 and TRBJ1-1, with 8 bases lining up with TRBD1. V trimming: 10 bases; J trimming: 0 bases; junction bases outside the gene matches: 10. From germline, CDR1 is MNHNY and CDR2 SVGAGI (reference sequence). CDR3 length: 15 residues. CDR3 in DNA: TGTGCCATCCGGGACAGGACTTTCATGAACACTGAAGCTTTCTTT. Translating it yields CAIRDRTFMNTEAFF.

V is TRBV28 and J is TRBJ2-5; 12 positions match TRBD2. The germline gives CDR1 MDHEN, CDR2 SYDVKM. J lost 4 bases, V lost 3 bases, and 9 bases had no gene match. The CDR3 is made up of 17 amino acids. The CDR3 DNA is TGTGCCAGCAGTTTGGGTCTAGCGGGAGGGAAGGGAGAGACCCAGTACTTC. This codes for CASSLGLAGGKGETQYF.

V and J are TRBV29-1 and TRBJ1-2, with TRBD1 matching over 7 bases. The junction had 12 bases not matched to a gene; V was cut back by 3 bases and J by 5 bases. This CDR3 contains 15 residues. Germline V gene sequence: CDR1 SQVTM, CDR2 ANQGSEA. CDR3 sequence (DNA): TGCAGCGTTGATTTCGACAGGGTGTTATCTTATGGCTACACCTTC. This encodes CSVDFDRVLSYGYTF.

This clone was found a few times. The CDR3 loop is CASSVQDSYSGNTIYF. In DNA, the CDR3 is TGCGCCAGCTCCGTCCAGGACAGTTACTCTGGAAACACCATATATTTT. The rearrangement links TRBV4-1 to TRBJ1-3, with a possible D match to TRBD1 (6 bases). The ends were cut back, 8 bases at V and 0 bases at J, with 17 bases in the middle. The CDR3 is 16 residues long. CDR1 and CDR2 (germline): MGHRA, YSYEKL.

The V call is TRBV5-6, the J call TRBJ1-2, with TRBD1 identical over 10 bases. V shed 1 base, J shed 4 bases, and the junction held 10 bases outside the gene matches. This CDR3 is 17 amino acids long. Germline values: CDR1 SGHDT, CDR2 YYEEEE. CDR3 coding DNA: TGTGCCAGCAGCTTGTCGCCGACAGGGGGCCAGGTCTATGGCTACACCTTC. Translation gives CASSLSPTGGQVYGYTF.

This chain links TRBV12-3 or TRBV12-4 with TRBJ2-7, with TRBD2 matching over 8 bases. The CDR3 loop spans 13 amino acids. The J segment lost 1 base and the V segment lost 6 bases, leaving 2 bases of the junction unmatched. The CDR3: CASSGRASYEQYF. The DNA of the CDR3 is TGTGCCAGCAGCGGGAGGGCATCCTACGAGCAGTACTTC.

This chain's CDR3 is CATSRDLDSSSYEQYF. The CDR3 DNA follows: TGTGCCACCAGCAGAGATTTGGACAGCAGCTCCTACGAGCAGTACTTC. This chain uses TRBV15 with TRBJ2-7; perhaps TRBD1 as D (6 bases). V was pared by 0 bases and J by 0 bases, with 12 bases between. The CDR3 contains 16 residues. Germline loops: CDR1 LNHNV, CDR2 YYDKDF (reference sequence).

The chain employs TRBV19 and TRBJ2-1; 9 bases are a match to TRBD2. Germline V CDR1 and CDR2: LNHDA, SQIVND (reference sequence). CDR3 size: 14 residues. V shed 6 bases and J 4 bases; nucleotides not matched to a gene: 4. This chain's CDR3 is CASRASGVYNEQFF. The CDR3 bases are TGTGCCAGTAGGGCTAGCGGGGTGTACAATGAGCAGTTCTTC. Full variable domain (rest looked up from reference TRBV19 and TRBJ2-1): DGGITQSPKYLFRKEGQNVTLSCEQNLNHDAMYWYRQDPGQGLRLIYYSQIVNDFQKGDIAEGYSVSREKKESFPLTVTSAQKNPTAFYLCASRASGVYNEQFFGPGTRLTVL.

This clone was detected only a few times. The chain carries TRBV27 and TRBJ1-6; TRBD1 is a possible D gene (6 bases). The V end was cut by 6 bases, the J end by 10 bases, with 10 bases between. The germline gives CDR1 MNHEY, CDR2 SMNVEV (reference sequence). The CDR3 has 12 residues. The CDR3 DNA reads TGTGCCAGCAGAGGGGGTAACTCACCCCTCCACTTT. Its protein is CASRGGNSPLHF.

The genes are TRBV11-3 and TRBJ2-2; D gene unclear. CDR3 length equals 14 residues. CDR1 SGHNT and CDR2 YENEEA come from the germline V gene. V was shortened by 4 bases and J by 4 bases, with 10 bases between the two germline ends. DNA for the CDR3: TGTGCCAGCAGCTGGCTCCGAGGCACCGGGGAGCTGTTTTTT. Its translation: CASSWLRGTGELFF.